The 25 T cell receptor beta chains given below trace back to one sample, sequenced in a study of T cell responses to AZD1222 COVID-19 vaccine. Method: immunoSEQ multiplex PCR; TCRdb's copy keeps in-frame clones and lacks some. Of approximately 180,000 clones listed, approximately 92% are singletons. This material consisted of peripheral blood, taken 28 days after the second dose of the MenACWY control vaccine. These receptors came from an adult who received the MenACWY meningococcal vaccine as a control.

The V gene is TRBV25-1, the J gene TRBJ2-7, with 8 bases lining up with TRBD2. CDR1 is MGHDK, CDR2 SYGVNS, per germline. V shed 7 bases and J 4 bases; nucleotides not matched to a gene: 9. The CDR3 extends over 14 amino acids. The CDR3 loop reads CASTPSGGGYEQYF. The DNA for the CDR3 is TGTGCCAGCACTCCCTCGGGGGGGGGATACGAGCAGTACTTC.

The rearrangement uses TRBV6-2 or TRBV6-3 and TRBJ1-1; D unclear. CDR3 length: 15 amino acids. CDR1 is MNHEY and CDR2 is SVGEGT in the germline V gene. Trimming removed 2 bases from V and 2 bases from J, with 12 bases in between. The CDR3 is CASSYMGRVNTEAFF. DNA of the CDR3: TGTGCCAGCAGTTACATGGGCAGAGTAAACACTGAAGCTTTCTTT.

This rearrangement joins TRBV2 to TRBJ1-2; TRBD1 aligns across 7 bases. The germline V gene has CDR1 SNHLY and CDR2 FYNNEI. CDR3 length equals 13 residues. The junction had 2 bases not matched to a gene; V was cut back by 6 bases and J by 1 base. The CDR3 region is CASRGQINYGYTF. CDR3 DNA sequence: TGTGCCAGCAGGGGACAGATTAACTATGGCTACACCTTC.

This clone was seen only once. This sequence joins TRBV3-1 (or the pseudogene TRBV3-2) and TRBJ1-5; no definite D call. CDR1 LGHDT and CDR2 YNNKEL come from the germline V gene (reference sequence). The germline V and J ends were trimmed by 7 bases and 6 bases, with 16 bases remaining between them. The CDR3 runs 14 residues. The CDR3 DNA follows: TGTGCCAGCACAGAAGGGTATGGGAGTCAGCCCCAGCATTTT. Translating gives CASTEGYGSQPQHF.

The rearrangement joins TRBV28 to TRBJ1-1, with 8 nucleotides matching TRBD1. With 6 bases clipped from V and 6 bases from J, the junction kept 6 bases outside the gene matches. CDR1 MDHEN and CDR2 SYDVKM come from the germline V gene. The CDR3 covers 13 residues. Here the CDR3 reads CASSIDRGSEAFF. CDR3 sequence (DNA): TGTGCCAGCAGCATTGACAGGGGATCTGAAGCTTTCTTT.

The sample holds one count of this clone. CDR3 bases: TGTGCCAGCAGCTTGGAACCCAATCAGCCCCAGCATTTT. This sequence encodes CASSLEPNQPQHF. The chain has TRBV5-4 and TRBJ1-5; D is unresolved. The CDR3 is made up of 13 amino acids. The V gene lost 0 bases and the J gene lost 3 bases, with 4 bases spanning the gap. The V gene's germline CDR1 is SGHNT and CDR2 YYREEE (reference sequence).

This chain joins TRBV5-4 and TRBJ1-2; no reliable D call. CDR1 is SGHNT, CDR2 YYREEE, per germline (reference sequence). V dropped 5 bases and J dropped 0 bases, with 11 bases sitting between them. CDR3 length equals 14 residues. The chain's CDR3 is CASRTLGSNYGYTF. As DNA, the CDR3 is TGTGCCAGCAGGACCCTGGGCTCTAACTATGGCTACACCTTC.

This clone was counted once. The V and J genes are TRBV28 and TRBJ1-3; D possibly corresponds to TRBD1 (6 bases). Germline CDR1 is MDHEN and CDR2 is SYDVKM. The ends were cut back, 3 bases at V and 0 bases at J, with 12 bases in the middle. CDR3 length: 16 residues. CDR3 region: CASSFQGRLSGNTIYF. The CDR3 DNA is TGTGCCAGCAGTTTCCAGGGGCGGCTCTCTGGAAACACCATATATTTT. The full variable domain, its missing parts supplied by reference TRBV28 and TRBJ1-3, is DVKVTQSSRYLVKRTGEKVFLECVQDMDHENMFWYRQDPGLGLRLIYFSYDVKMKEKGDIPEGYSVSREKKERFSLILESASTNQTSMYLCASSFQGRLSGNTIYFGEGSWLTVV.

The chain employs TRBV7-9 and TRBJ1-2, with D possibly matching TRBD1 (6 bases). The CDR3 is 14 amino acids. Germline V CDR1 and CDR2: SEHNR, FQNEAQ (reference sequence). Trimming cost V 2 bases and J 7 bases, with 14 bases left between them. CDR3: CASSLRSGDGGYTF. In DNA, the CDR3 is TGTGCCAGCAGCTTACGGTCAGGGGACGGTGGCTACACCTTC.

This rearrangement joins TRBV2 to TRBJ1-6; D ambiguous. The germline V gene has CDR1 SNHLY and CDR2 FYNNEI. The CDR3 loop spans 18 amino acids. The V gene lost 7 bases and the J gene lost 7 bases, with 26 bases spanning the gap. CDR3 sequence (DNA): TGTGCCAGCACTGAGGGCGGCGGGTGGATGGCCGAGAATTCACCCCTCCACTTT. It codes for CASTEGGGWMAENSPLHF.

The chain recombines TRBV28 with TRBJ1-6, with a possible D match to TRBD1 (6 bases). Trimming stripped 5 bases from V and 6 bases from J, with 14 bases between. The CDR3 contains 15 residues. From germline, CDR1 is MDHEN and CDR2 SYDVKM. The CDR3 sequence is CASSTTGLANSPLHF. CDR3 bases: TGTGCCAGCAGTACAACAGGGCTCGCTAATTCACCCCTCCACTTT.

This chain uses TRBV7-2 with TRBJ2-1; 8 bases align to TRBD2. The CDR3 sequence is 15 residues long. V gave up 3 bases and J gave up 6 bases; unmatched junction bases: 7. CDR1 and CDR2 (germline): SGHTA, FQGNSA. CDR3 bases: TGTGCCAGCAGCTTGGGGGGACTAGATATCAATGAGCAGTTCTTC. It specifies CASSLGGLDINEQFF.

The rearrangement uses TRBV7-2 and TRBJ1-6; 7 bases agree with TRBD1. Germline loops: CDR1 SGHTA, CDR2 FQGNSA. V lost 5 bases, J lost 15 bases, and 13 bases stayed unmatched. The CDR3 has 14 residues. This CDR3 reads CASSPGQPSNGLHF. CDR3 coding DNA: TGTGCCAGCAGCCCGGGACAGCCGTCTAACGGCCTCCACTTT.

The chain uses TRBV7-2 and TRBJ1-2; D is possibly TRBD1 (6 bases). Trimming stripped 5 bases from V and 8 bases from J, with 15 bases between. CDR1 is SGHTA, CDR2 FQGNSA, per germline. This CDR3 has 13 amino acids. In DNA, the CDR3 is TGTGCCAGCAGCCAAGTCGGGGGCTTGGGCTACACCTTC. Encoded protein: CASSQVGGLGYTF.

The chain employs TRBV27 and TRBJ2-7; 7 nucleotides align to TRBD1. Trimming at V came to 2 bases and at J to 2 bases, leaving 3 bases not matched to a gene. Germline CDR1 reads MNHEY; CDR2 reads SMNVEV (reference sequence). The length of the CDR3 is 14 residues. The CDR3 DNA sequence: TGTGCCAGCAGTTTAGGAGACAGGGCCTACGAGCAGTACTTC. Protein product: CASSLGDRAYEQYF.

The chain recombines TRBV6-5 with TRBJ1-2; 8 nucleotides align to TRBD1. The CDR3 length is 14 residues. V was clipped by 2 bases and J by 4 bases; unmatched bases: 3. The germline V gene has CDR1 MNHEY and CDR2 SVGAGI. Written as DNA, the CDR3 is TGTGCCAGCAGTTACCAGGGGGCCGGCTATGGCTACACCTTC. Translating gives CASSYQGAGYGYTF.

J is TRBJ1-5 and V is TRBV5-4; D might be TRBD1 (6 bases). Germline V gene lookup returns CDR1 SGHNT and CDR2 YYREEE (reference sequence). The length of the CDR3 is 15 residues. The V and J ends lost 4 bases and 7 bases respectively, with 18 bases between them. CDR3 nucleotides: TGTGCCAGCAGCCGGGCAGAAACAGGGAACCAGCCCCAGCATTTT. Translating gives CASSRAETGNQPQHF. Filled out from reference TRBV5-4 and TRBJ1-5, the complete variable domain reads ETGVTQSPTHLIKTRGQQVTLRCSSQSGHNTVSWYQQALGQGPQFIFQYYREEENGRGNFPPRFSGLQFPNYSSELNVNALELDDSALYLCASSRAETGNQPQHFGDGTRLSIL.

The J gene is TRBJ1-6, the V gene TRBV21-1. TRBV21-1 is labeled a pseudogene. The CDR3 contains 19 residues. The CDR3: CASSRRAGNGISYNSPLHF. The CDR3 nucleotides are TGTGCCAGCAGCAGGCGGGCAGGGAACGGTATATCCTATAATTCACCCCTCCACTTT.

The chain is built from TRBV5-6 and TRBJ1-3, with D possibly being TRBD1 (6 bases). This CDR3 spans 15 amino acids. The V end lost 2 bases, the J end lost 4 bases, and 13 bases lay between the germline ends. Germline V gene lookup returns CDR1 SGHDT and CDR2 YYEEEE. The CDR3: CASSFDRSPGNTIYF. The CDR3 DNA reads TGTGCCAGCAGCTTTGACAGGTCTCCGGGAAACACCATATATTTT.

J is TRBJ1-1 and V is TRBV3-1 (or the pseudogene TRBV3-2); D is unclear. The germline V gene encodes CDR1 LGHDT and CDR2 YNNKEL (reference sequence). The CDR3 has 12 amino acids. The V and J ends lost 3 bases and 10 bases respectively, with 12 bases between them. DNA for the CDR3: TGTGCCAGCAGCCAGGAAGGGATTGGAGCTTTCTTT. Protein: CASSQEGIGAFF.

The chain joins TRBV10-3 to TRBJ2-1, with unresolved D. The CDR3 is 14 amino acids. Looked up from germline, CDR1 is ENHRY and CDR2 is SYGVKD. V was pared by 2 bases and J by 7 bases, with 12 bases between. For the CDR3, the DNA is TGTGCCATCAGTGAGGGACCCGGCCAGAATGAGCAGTTCTTC. Translated, it gives CAISEGPGQNEQFF.

The rearrangement uses TRBV18 and TRBJ1-4; TRBD1 matches at 10 bases. The germline V gene has CDR1 KGHSH and CDR2 LQKENI. J gave up 0 bases and V 2 bases, and 3 bases lay outside the gene matches. This CDR3 is built from 17 residues. The CDR3 DNA follows: TGTGCCAGCTCACCATCAGGACAGGGGGCAACTAATGAAAAACTGTTTTTT. Its translation is CASSPSGQGATNEKLFF.

This chain links TRBV14 with TRBJ2-7, with D maybe TRBD1 (6 bases). The CDR3 runs to 13 residues. The ends were cut back, 2 bases at V and 3 bases at J, with 8 bases in the middle. Germline loops: CDR1 SGHDN, CDR2 FVKESK. CDR3 nucleotides: TGTGCCAGCAGCCAACAACAGGGCTACGAGCAGTACTTC. Encoded protein: CASSQQQGYEQYF. Full variable domain (missing parts from reference TRBV14 and TRBJ2-7): EAGVTQFPSHSVIEKGQTVTLRCDPISGHDNLYWYRRVMGKEIKFLLHFVKESKQDESGMPNNRFLAERTGGTYSTLKVQPAELEDSGVYFCASSQQQGYEQYFGPGTRLTVT.

CDR3 DNA: TGTGCCAGCAGCTTCCCATCAAGGGCCGGCATGAACACTGAAGCTTTCTTT. It specifies CASSFPSRAGMNTEAFF. The genes are TRBV7-8 and TRBJ1-1, with D uncertain. Germline-derived CDR1 and CDR2 are SGHVS and FQNEAQ. The CDR3 length is 17 residues. Between the trimmed V and J ends, which lost 3 bases and 0 bases, there was a span of 17 bases.

The J gene is TRBJ2-7, the V gene TRBV6-5; D uncertain. The germline V and J ends were trimmed by 9 bases and 1 base, with 10 bases remaining between them. Germline lookup yields CDR1 MNHEY and CDR2 SVGAGI. The CDR3 runs 12 residues. In nucleotides, the CDR3 is TGTGCCAGTCGGACGGAGTCCTACGAGCAGTACTTC. This codes for CASRTESYEQYF.